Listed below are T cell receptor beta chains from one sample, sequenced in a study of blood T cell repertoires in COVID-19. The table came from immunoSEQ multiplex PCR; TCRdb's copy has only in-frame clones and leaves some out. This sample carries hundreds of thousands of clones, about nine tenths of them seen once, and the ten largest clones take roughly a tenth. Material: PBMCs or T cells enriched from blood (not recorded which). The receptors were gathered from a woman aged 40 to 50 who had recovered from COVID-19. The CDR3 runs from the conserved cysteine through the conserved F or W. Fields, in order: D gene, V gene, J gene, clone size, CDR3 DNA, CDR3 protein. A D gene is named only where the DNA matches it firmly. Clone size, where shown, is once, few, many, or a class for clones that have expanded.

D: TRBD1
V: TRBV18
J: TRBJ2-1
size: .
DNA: TGTGCCAGCTCAGCGACAGGGTTTGATTACAATGAGCAGTTCTTC
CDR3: CASSATGFDYNEQFF

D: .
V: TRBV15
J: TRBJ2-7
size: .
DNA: TGTGCCACCAGCACCTTACAGGGTGCCTACGAGCAGTACTTC
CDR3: CATSTLQGAYEQYF

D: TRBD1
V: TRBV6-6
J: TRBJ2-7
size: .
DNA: TGTGCCAGCAGTAGAGAGGACAGGAGCTCCTACGAGCAGTACTTC
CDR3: CASSREDRSSYEQYF

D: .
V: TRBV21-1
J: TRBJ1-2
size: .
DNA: TGTGCCAGCAGCAAAGCGGGAGGCCCCTATGGCTACACCTTC
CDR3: CASSKAGGPYGYTF

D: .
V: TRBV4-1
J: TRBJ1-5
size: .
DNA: TGCGCCAGCAGCCCCCTCGTCGTGGTTCCGACAGTTTATAGCAATCAGCCCCAGCATTTT
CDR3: CASSPLVVVPTVYSNQPQHF

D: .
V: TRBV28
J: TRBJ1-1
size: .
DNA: TGTGCCAGCGGAGTGTCCACTGAAGCTTTCTTT
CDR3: CASGVSTEAFF

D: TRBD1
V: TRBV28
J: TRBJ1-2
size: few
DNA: TGTGCCAGCAGTTTAGACCCCACCGGACAGGCTGTTGGCTACACCTTC
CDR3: CASSLDPTGQAVGYTF

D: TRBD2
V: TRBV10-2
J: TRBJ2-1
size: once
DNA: TGCGCCAGCCGACTAGCGGGGGCCTACAATGAGCAGTTCTTC
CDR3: CASRLAGAYNEQFF

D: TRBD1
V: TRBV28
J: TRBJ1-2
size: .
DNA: TGTGCCAGCAGTTCAACGGGACAGGTCTATGGCTACACCTTC
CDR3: CASSSTGQVYGYTF

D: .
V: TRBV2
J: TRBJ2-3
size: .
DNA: TGTGCCAGCAGTTTGCAGGGGATGGAGACAGATACGCAGTATTTT
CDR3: CASSLQGMETDTQYF

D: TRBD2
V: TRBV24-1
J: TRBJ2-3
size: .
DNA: TGTGCCACCAGTCTAAGCCTAGCGGGGACCACCGACCGATCAGATACGCAGTATTTT
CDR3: CATSLSLAGTTDRSDTQYF

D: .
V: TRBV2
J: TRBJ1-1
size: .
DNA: TGTGCCAGCAGTGAATCGACAACTGAAGCTTTCTTT
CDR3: CASSESTTEAFF

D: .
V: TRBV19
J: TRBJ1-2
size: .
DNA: TGTGCCAGTAGTTTATCGGAGTTGCTACAGGGTGGGGGCTACACCTTC
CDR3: CASSLSELLQGGGYTF

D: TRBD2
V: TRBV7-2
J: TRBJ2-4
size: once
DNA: TGTGCCAGCAGCAATAGGACTAGCGGGGTGGGCAACATTCAGTACTTC
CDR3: CASSNRTSGVGNIQYF

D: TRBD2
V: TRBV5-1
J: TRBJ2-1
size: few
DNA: TGCGCCAGCAGCTCAGGGACTAGCGGGAGGTTGGATGAGCAGTTCTTC
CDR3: CASSSGTSGRLDEQFF

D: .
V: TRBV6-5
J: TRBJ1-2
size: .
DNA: TGTGCCAGCCTAGGTCCGGGGGAATTCTATGGCTACACCTTC
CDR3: CASLGPGEFYGYTF

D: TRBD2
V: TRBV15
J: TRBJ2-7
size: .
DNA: TGTGCCACCAGCAGAGGGACTAGCGGGAGCCAGGACGGCGAGCAGTACTTC
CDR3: CATSRGTSGSQDGEQYF

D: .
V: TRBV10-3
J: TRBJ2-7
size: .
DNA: TGTGCCATCAGTGAGTCGACAGGACACGAGCAGTACTTC
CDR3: CAISESTGHEQYF

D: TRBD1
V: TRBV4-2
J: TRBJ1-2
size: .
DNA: TGTGCCAGCAGCCCTAGGACAGGGCCCGGATGGTACTATGGCTACACCTTC
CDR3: CASSPRTGPGWYYGYTF

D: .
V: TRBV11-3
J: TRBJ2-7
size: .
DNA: TGTGCCAGCAGCGAAAATTCAGGGTCCGAGCAGTACTTC
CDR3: CASSENSGSEQYF

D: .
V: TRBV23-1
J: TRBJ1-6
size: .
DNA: TGCGCCAGCAGTCAATCTAAGCCATATGGTAATTCACCCCTCCACTTT
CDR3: CASSQSKPYGNSPLHF

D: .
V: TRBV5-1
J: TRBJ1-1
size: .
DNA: TGCGCCAGCAGGGCCACAGGGAACACTGAAGCTTTCTTT
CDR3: CASRATGNTEAFF

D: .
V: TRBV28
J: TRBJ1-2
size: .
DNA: TGTGCCAGCAGTTTAGGGACATCCTATGGCTACACCTTC
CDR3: CASSLGTSYGYTF

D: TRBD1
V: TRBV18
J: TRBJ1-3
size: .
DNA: TGTGCCAGCTCACCGGGACAGGGGGCCTACTCTGGAAACACCATATATTTT
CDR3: CASSPGQGAYSGNTIYF

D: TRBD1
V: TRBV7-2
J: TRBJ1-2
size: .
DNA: TGTGCCAGCAGTTACCGGGACAGAAGCTATGGCTACACCTTC
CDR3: CASSYRDRSYGYTF

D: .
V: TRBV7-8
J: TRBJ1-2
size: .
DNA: TGTGCCAGCAGCTTAGTTACTTCTAACTATGGCTACACCTTC
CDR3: CASSLVTSNYGYTF

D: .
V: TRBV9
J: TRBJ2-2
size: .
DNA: TGTGCCAGCAGCCCTAGGGGGGGTAACACCGGGGAGCTGTTTTTT
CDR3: CASSPRGGNTGELFF

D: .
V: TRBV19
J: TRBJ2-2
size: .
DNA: TGTGCCAGTAGTATCTTCAGGGGTGGCACCGGGGAGCTGTTTTTT
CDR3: CASSIFRGGTGELFF

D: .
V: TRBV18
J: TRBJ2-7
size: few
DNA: TGTGCCAGCTCACCAGAATTCCAGGTCGAGCAGTACTTC
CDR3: CASSPEFQVEQYF

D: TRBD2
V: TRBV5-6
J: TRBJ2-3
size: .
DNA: TGTGCCAGCAGCTTGGGAGCTAGCGGGGTGGATACGCAGTATTTT
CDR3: CASSLGASGVDTQYF

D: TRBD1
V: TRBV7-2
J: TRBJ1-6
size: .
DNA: TGTGCCAGCAGCGTACAGGGGGGGAATTCACCCCTCCACTTT
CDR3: CASSVQGGNSPLHF

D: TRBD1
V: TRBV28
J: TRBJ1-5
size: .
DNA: TGTGCCAGCATAAGGACAGGGGGACCAAGCAATCAGCCCCAGCATTTT
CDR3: CASIRTGGPSNQPQHF

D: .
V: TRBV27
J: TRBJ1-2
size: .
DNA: TGTGCCAGCAGTTTATTTACAGGAACTAACTATGGCTACACCTTC
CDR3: CASSLFTGTNYGYTF

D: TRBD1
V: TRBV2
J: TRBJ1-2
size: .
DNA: TGTGCCAGCAGTGAAGCGCTTCTGGACAGGGGGCGCAACTATGGCTACACCTTC
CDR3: CASSEALLDRGRNYGYTF

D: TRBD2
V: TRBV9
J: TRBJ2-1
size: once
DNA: TGTGCCAGCAGCGTAAGGCGGACCAGGACTAGTACCTACAATGAGCAGTTCTTC
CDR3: CASSVRRTRTSTYNEQFF

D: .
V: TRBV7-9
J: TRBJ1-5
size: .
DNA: TGTGCCAGCAGCCCGGGAATTCAGCCCCAGCATTTT
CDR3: CASSPGIQPQHF

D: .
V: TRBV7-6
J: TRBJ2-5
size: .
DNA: TGTGCCAGCAGCTTAGTCGACCAACCGGGGGAGACCCAGTACTTC
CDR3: CASSLVDQPGETQYF

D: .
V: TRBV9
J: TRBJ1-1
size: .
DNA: TGTGCCAGCAGCCCCTTTGGACGGGGAGGGGCCACTGAAGCTTTCTTT
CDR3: CASSPFGRGGATEAFF

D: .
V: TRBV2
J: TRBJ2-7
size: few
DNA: TGTGCCAGCAGTAAGAGGGATGGAGAGCAGTACTTC
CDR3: CASSKRDGEQYF

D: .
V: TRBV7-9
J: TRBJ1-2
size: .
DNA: TGTGCCAGCAGCTTAGACAGGCACAGCTACACCTTC
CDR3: CASSLDRHSYTF

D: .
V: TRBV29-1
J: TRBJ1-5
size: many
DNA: TGCAGCGTCGGTGGGGGGAGTAGCAATCAGCCCCAGCATTTT
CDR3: CSVGGGSSNQPQHF